This T cell receptor (beta chain) was sequenced in a study of CD8+ T cells in alopecia areata. Isolated RNA was reverse transcribed into cDNA used as the sequencing template. Profiled with immunoSEQ multiplex PCR; TCRdb holds only in-frame clones, not every one. Of roughly 250,000 clones in the sample, about 62% were seen once. Described treatment: oral pan-JAK inhibitor, 5-10 mg twice daily. Trimming at V came to 5 bases and at J to 4 bases, leaving 5 bases not matched to a gene. Germline values: CDR1 SGHVS, CDR2 FNYEAQ. The CDR3 totals 14 residues. This rearrangement joins TRBV7-6 to TRBJ1-2, with 9 bases that match TRBD1. The sequences come from CD4+ T cells sorted from blood, collected around week 53, from a patient treated with tofacitinib. The clonotype comes from a human donor with alopecia areata. CDR3 bases: TGTGCCAGCAGCCGGACAGGGGTAGGCTATGGCTACACCTTC. This translates into CASSRTGVGYGYTF.